This T cell receptor beta chain was sequenced for a study of blood T cell repertoires in COVID-19. Method: immunoSEQ multiplex PCR; TCRdb's copy keeps in-frame clones and lacks some. In the table there are under 300,000 clones, under 85% of which are singletons. The CDR3 totals 15 residues. Between the trimmed V and J ends, which lost 6 bases and 3 bases, there was a span of 17 bases. From germline, CDR1 is MGHDK and CDR2 SYGVNS. The receptor's source is a woman aged 40 to 55 with active or convalescent COVID-19. The specimen was peripheral blood. This chain connects TRBV25-1 to TRBJ1-1; D call uncertain. The CDR3 nucleotides read TGTGCCAGCAGAGAACATGGCCTAGGAGACACTGAAGCTTTCTTT. Protein: CASREHGLGDTEAFF.